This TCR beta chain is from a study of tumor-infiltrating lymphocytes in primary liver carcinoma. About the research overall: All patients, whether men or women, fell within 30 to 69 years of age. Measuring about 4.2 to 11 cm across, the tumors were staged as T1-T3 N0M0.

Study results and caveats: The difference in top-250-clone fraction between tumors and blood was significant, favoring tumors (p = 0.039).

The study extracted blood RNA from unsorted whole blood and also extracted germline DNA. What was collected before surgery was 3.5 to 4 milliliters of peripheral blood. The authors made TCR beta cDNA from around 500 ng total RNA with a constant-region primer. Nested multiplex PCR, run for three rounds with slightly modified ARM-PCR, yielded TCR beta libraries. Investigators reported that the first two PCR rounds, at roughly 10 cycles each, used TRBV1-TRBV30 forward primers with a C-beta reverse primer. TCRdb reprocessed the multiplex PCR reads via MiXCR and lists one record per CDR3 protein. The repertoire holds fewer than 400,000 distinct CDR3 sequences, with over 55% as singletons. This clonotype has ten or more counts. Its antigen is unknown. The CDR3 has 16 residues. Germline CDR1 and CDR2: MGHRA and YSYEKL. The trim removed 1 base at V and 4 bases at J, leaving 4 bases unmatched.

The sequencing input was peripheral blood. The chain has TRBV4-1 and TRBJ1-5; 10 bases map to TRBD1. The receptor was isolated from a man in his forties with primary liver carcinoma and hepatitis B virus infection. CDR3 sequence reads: CASSQGQGAKNQPQHF. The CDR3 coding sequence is TGCGCCAGCAGCCAAGGACAGGGGGCCAAAAATCAGCCCCAGCATTTT.